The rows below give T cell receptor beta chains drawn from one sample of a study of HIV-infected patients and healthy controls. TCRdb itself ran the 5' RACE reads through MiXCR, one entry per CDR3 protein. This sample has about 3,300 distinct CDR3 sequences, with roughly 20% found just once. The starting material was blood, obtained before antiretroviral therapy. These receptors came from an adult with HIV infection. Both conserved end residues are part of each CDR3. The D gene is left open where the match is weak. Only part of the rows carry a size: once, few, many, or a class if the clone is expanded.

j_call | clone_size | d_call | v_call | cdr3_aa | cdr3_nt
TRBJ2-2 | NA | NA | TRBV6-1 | CASSESRQHTNTGELFF | TGTGCCAGCAGTGAGAGTAGGCAGCACACGAACACCGGGGAGCTGTTTTTT
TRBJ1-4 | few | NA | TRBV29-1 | CSVSTGRDEKLFF | TGCAGCGTTTCGACAGGTCGGGATGAAAAACTGTTTTTT
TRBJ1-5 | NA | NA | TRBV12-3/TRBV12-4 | CASSPRLNSNQPQHF | TGTGCCAGCAGCCCCAGGTTGAATAGCAATCAGCCCCAGCATTTT
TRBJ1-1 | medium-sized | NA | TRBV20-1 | CSARDGMNTEAFF | TGCAGTGCTAGGGACGGGATGAACACTGAAGCTTTCTTT
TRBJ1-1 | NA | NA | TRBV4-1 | CASSQQGRVDTEAFF | TGCGCCAGCAGCCAACAGGGCAGGGTAGACACTGAAGCTTTCTTT
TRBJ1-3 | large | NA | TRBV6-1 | CASRDLISGNTIYF | TGTGCCAGCAGGGACCTCATCTCTGGAAACACCATATATTTT
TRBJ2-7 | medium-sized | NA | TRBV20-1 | CSAREPALPSDYEQYF | TGCAGTGCTAGAGAGCCGGCGCTCCCCTCTGACTACGAGCAGTACTTC
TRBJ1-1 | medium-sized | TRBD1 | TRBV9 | CASTRVGTGNLNTEAFF | TGTGCCAGCACCCGCGTAGGGACAGGGAACCTGAACACTGAAGCTTTCTTT
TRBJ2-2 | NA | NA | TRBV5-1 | CASSFPHPPAGELFF | TGCGCCAGCAGCTTCCCACACCCTCCGGCCGGGGAGCTGTTTTTT
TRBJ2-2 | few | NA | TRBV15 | CATSRDPRTENTGELFF | TGTGCCACCAGCAGAGATCCTAGGACAGAAAACACCGGGGAGCTGTTTTTT
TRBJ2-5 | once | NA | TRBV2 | CASSGNVGTQYF | TGTGCCAGCAGTGGGAACGTTGGGACCCAGTACTTC
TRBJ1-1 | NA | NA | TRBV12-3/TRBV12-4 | CASSLGPNTEAFF | TGTGCCAGCAGTCTGGGGCCGAACACTGAAGCTTTCTTT
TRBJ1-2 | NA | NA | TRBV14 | CASSRQTGPGDGYTF | TGTGCCAGCAGCCGACAAACAGGTCCCGGGGATGGCTACACCTTC
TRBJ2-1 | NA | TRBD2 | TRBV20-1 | CSARQNLAGAHNEQFF | TGCAGTGCTAGACAAAATCTAGCGGGGGCCCACAATGAGCAGTTCTTC
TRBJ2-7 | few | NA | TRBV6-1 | CASSEAGFYEQYF | TGTGCCAGCAGTGAAGCGGGATTCTACGAGCAGTACTTC
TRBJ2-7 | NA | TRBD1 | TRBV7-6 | CASSLAKGTGRTYEQYF | TGTGCCAGCAGCTTAGCGAAAGGGACAGGGAGAACCTACGAGCAGTACTTC
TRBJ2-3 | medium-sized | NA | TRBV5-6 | CASSFYVGGMGDTQYF | TGTGCCAGCAGCTTTTACGTGGGGGGTATGGGAGATACGCAGTATTTT
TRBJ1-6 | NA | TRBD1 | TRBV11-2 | CASSLLRTGDSPLHF | TGTGCCAGCAGCTTACTCAGGACAGGGGATTCACCCCTCCACTTT
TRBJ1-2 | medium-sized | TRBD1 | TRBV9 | CASGTGEEDYGYTF | TGTGCCAGCGGGACAGGGGAGGAGGACTATGGCTACACCTTC
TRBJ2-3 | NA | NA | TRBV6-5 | CASRTGANTDTQYF | TGTGCCAGCAGGACCGGAGCCAACACAGATACGCAGTATTTT
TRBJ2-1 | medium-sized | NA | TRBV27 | CASSPGLLSSYNEQFF | TGTGCCAGCAGCCCCGGGTTGTTAAGCTCCTACAATGAGCAGTTCTTC
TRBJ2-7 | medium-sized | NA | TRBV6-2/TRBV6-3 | CASSYYPGYEQYF | TGTGCCAGCAGTTACTACCCAGGCTACGAGCAGTACTTC
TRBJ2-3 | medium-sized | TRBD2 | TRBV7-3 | CASSRVALGTSGGGTQYF | TGTGCCAGCAGCCGCGTTGCCCTCGGGACTAGCGGGGGGGGTACGCAGTATTTT
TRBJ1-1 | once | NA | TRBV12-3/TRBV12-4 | CASMTLMNTEAFF | TGTGCCAGCATGACCCTTATGAACACTGAAGCTTTCTTT
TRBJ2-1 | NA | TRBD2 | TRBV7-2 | CASSFRTSGGAGNEQFF | TGTGCCAGCAGCTTTAGGACTAGCGGGGGGGCCGGAAATGAGCAGTTCTTC
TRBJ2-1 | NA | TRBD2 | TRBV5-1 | CASRRRRGGDDEQFF | TGCGCCAGCAGAAGGCGGCGGGGGGGCGACGATGAGCAGTTCTTC
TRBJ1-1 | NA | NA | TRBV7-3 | CASSTNSNTEAFF | TGTGCCAGCAGCACTAACAGTAACACTGAAGCTTTCTTT
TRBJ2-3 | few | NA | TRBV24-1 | CATSPEGFSDTQYF | TGTGCCACCAGTCCCGAGGGATTTTCAGATACGCAGTATTTT
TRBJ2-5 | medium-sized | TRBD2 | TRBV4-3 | CASSQDLLAGGMQETQYF | TGCGCCAGCAGCCAAGATTTACTAGCGGGGGGTATGCAAGAGACCCAGTACTTC
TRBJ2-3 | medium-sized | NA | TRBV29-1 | CSVEGGLTDTQYF | TGCAGCGTTGAAGGAGGACTCACAGATACGCAGTATTTT
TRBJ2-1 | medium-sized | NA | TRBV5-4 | CASSLGPRGTLYNEQFF | TGTGCCAGCAGCTTGGGGCCTAGGGGGACCCTTTACAATGAGCAGTTCTTC
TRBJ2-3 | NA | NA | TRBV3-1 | CASSTRRDQSTDTQYF | TGTGCCAGCAGCACTAGGCGGGACCAAAGCACAGATACGCAGTATTTT
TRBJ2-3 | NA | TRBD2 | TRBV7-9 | CASSFPGLADPSTDTQYF | TGTGCCAGCAGCTTCCCGGGACTAGCGGATCCTAGCACAGATACGCAGTATTTT
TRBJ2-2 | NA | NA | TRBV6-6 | CASSYLAANTGELFF | TGTGCCAGCAGTTATCTAGCAGCCAACACCGGGGAGCTGTTTTTT
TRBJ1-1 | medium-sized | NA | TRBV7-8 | CASSSRTALNTEAFF | TGTGCCAGCAGCTCGAGGACGGCCTTGAACACTGAAGCTTTCTTT
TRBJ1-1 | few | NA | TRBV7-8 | CASSFGGNTEAFF | TGTGCCAGCAGCTTTGGGGGGAACACTGAAGCTTTCTTT
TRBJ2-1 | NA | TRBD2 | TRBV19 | CASSIGLAGGYDEQFF | TGTGCCAGTAGTATAGGACTAGCGGGGGGGTATGATGAGCAGTTCTTC
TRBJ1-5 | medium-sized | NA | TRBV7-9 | CASSPVGGSNQPQHF | TGTGCCAGCAGCCCCGTAGGGGGTTCGAATCAGCCCCAGCATTTT